A selection of T cell receptor beta chains follows, all from one sample in a study of blood T cell repertoires in COVID-19. Sequenced by immunoSEQ multiplex PCR; TCRdb stores in-frame clones only, minus some. The sample yields tens of thousands of clones, around 90% seen once. Sequences were obtained from peripheral blood. All receptors derive from a woman of 80 years or more with COVID-19, enrolled during active disease. CDR3s include the opening cysteine and the closing phenylalanine or tryptophan. Each record gives: clone size, J gene, D gene, V gene, CDR3 protein, CDR3 DNA. The D gene is left open where the match is weak. Some rows have no size entry. The others give once, few or many, or a class for an expanded clone.

clone size: -
J gene: TRBJ2-2
D gene: -
V gene: TRBV15
CDR3 protein: CASHTGLNTGELFF
CDR3 DNA: TGTGCCAGCCATACAGGGTTGAACACCGGGGAGCTGTTTTTT

clone size: -
J gene: TRBJ1-3
D gene: -
V gene: TRBV3-1/TRBV3-2
CDR3 protein: CASSQGGLSSGNTIYF
CDR3 DNA: TGTGCCAGCAGCCAGGGGGGGTTGAGCTCTGGAAACACCATATATTTT

clone size: -
J gene: TRBJ1-2
D gene: -
V gene: TRBV2
CDR3 protein: CASREDGDYGYTF
CDR3 DNA: TGTGCCAGCAGAGAAGACGGAGACTATGGCTACACCTTC

clone size: -
J gene: TRBJ1-4
D gene: -
V gene: TRBV7-2
CDR3 protein: CASSPDSFNEKLFF
CDR3 DNA: TGTGCCAGCAGCCCGGACAGTTTTAATGAAAAACTGTTTTTT

clone size: -
J gene: TRBJ2-3
D gene: TRBD1
V gene: TRBV27
CDR3 protein: CASSPRTGGADTQYF
CDR3 DNA: TGTGCCAGCAGTCCCAGGACAGGTGGAGCAGATACGCAGTATTTT

clone size: -
J gene: TRBJ1-4
D gene: -
V gene: TRBV14
CDR3 protein: CASSQEWATNGEKLFF
CDR3 DNA: TGTGCCAGCAGCCAAGAATGGGCAACGAATGGCGAAAAACTGTTTTTT

clone size: -
J gene: TRBJ1-2
D gene: TRBD1
V gene: TRBV6-1
CDR3 protein: CASSEGQGASYGYTF
CDR3 DNA: TGTGCCAGCAGTGAGGGACAGGGGGCCTCCTATGGCTACACCTTC

clone size: -
J gene: TRBJ2-5
D gene: -
V gene: TRBV25-1
CDR3 protein: CASSGGTLETQYF
CDR3 DNA: TGTGCCAGCAGTGGCGGGACGTTGGAGACCCAGTACTTC

clone size: -
J gene: TRBJ1-3
D gene: TRBD1
V gene: TRBV7-2
CDR3 protein: CASSTDRGRNTIYF
CDR3 DNA: TGTGCCAGCAGCACGGACAGGGGCCGAAACACCATATATTTT

clone size: -
J gene: TRBJ2-5
D gene: -
V gene: TRBV7-9
CDR3 protein: CASSPLGQGGLLYF
CDR3 DNA: TGTGCCAGCAGCCCCCTTGGACAGGGAGGGCTTCTGTACTTC

clone size: -
J gene: TRBJ1-4
D gene: -
V gene: TRBV15
CDR3 protein: CATSRFGGPNEKLFF
CDR3 DNA: TGTGCCACCAGCAGATTCGGGGGGCCCAATGAAAAACTGTTTTTT

clone size: -
J gene: TRBJ2-7
D gene: -
V gene: TRBV4-2
CDR3 protein: CASSQDWEAGSQYF
CDR3 DNA: TGTGCCAGCAGCCAAGACTGGGAGGCAGGGTCGCAGTACTTC

clone size: -
J gene: TRBJ1-5
D gene: -
V gene: TRBV5-1
CDR3 protein: CASTHRGQVNQPQHF
CDR3 DNA: TGCGCCAGCACCCATCGGGGACAAGTCAATCAGCCCCAGCATTTT

clone size: -
J gene: TRBJ1-3
D gene: TRBD1
V gene: TRBV19
CDR3 protein: CASSTGTGRGNTIYF
CDR3 DNA: TGTGCCAGTAGTACCGGGACAGGCCGAGGAAACACCATATATTTT

clone size: -
J gene: TRBJ2-7
D gene: -
V gene: TRBV6-5
CDR3 protein: CASSPRTVSYEQYF
CDR3 DNA: TGTGCCAGCAGTCCCCGGACAGTGTCCTACGAGCAGTACTTC

clone size: -
J gene: TRBJ1-5
D gene: TRBD1
V gene: TRBV18
CDR3 protein: CASSPGTVVNQPQHF
CDR3 DNA: TGTGCCAGCTCACCAGGGACAGTAGTCAATCAGCCCCAGCATTTT

clone size: -
J gene: TRBJ2-3
D gene: -
V gene: TRBV5-1
CDR3 protein: CASSFPGTDTQYF
CDR3 DNA: TGCGCCAGCAGCTTCCCGGGCACAGATACGCAGTATTTT

clone size: -
J gene: TRBJ1-4
D gene: -
V gene: TRBV9
CDR3 protein: CASSVVAGEGEKLFF
CDR3 DNA: TGTGCCAGCAGCGTAGTGGCAGGGGAAGGAGAAAAACTGTTTTTT

clone size: -
J gene: TRBJ1-5
D gene: TRBD1
V gene: TRBV2
CDR3 protein: CASRGQGQGNQPQHF
CDR3 DNA: TGTGCCAGCAGGGGACAGGGCCAGGGCAATCAGCCCCAGCATTTT

clone size: once
J gene: TRBJ1-5
D gene: TRBD1
V gene: TRBV28
CDR3 protein: CASSPGQGNQPQHF
CDR3 DNA: TGTGCCAGCAGTCCCGGACAGGGAAATCAGCCCCAGCATTTT

clone size: -
J gene: TRBJ2-7
D gene: -
V gene: TRBV6-5
CDR3 protein: CASSYSEGRGLGEQYF
CDR3 DNA: TGTGCCAGCAGTTACTCAGAGGGAAGGGGGTTAGGGGAGCAGTACTTC

clone size: -
J gene: TRBJ1-2
D gene: -
V gene: TRBV2
CDR3 protein: CASSVERQTNYGYTF
CDR3 DNA: TGTGCCAGCAGTGTAGAAAGACAGACTAACTATGGCTACACCTTC

clone size: -
J gene: TRBJ2-5
D gene: -
V gene: TRBV11-2
CDR3 protein: CASSLDLLGGETQYF
CDR3 DNA: TGTGCCAGCAGCTTAGATCTCCTCGGAGGAGAGACCCAGTACTTC

clone size: -
J gene: TRBJ1-1
D gene: -
V gene: TRBV3-1/TRBV3-2
CDR3 protein: CASSPYRVPNTEAFF
CDR3 DNA: TGTGCCAGCAGCCCGTACAGGGTGCCGAACACTGAAGCTTTCTTT

clone size: -
J gene: TRBJ2-2
D gene: TRBD2
V gene: TRBV11-2
CDR3 protein: CASSLVLAGGTGELFF
CDR3 DNA: TGTGCCAGCAGCTTAGTACTGGCGGGGGGGACCGGGGAGCTGTTTTTT

clone size: -
J gene: TRBJ2-3
D gene: -
V gene: TRBV4-2
CDR3 protein: CASSQMAGGPDTQYF
CDR3 DNA: TGTGCCAGCAGCCAAATGGCGGGTGGTCCAGATACGCAGTATTTT

clone size: -
J gene: TRBJ1-1
D gene: -
V gene: TRBV19
CDR3 protein: CASRGGRTNTEAFF
CDR3 DNA: TGTGCCAGTAGAGGGGGACGGACGAACACTGAAGCTTTCTTT

clone size: -
J gene: TRBJ2-2
D gene: TRBD2
V gene: TRBV5-1
CDR3 protein: CASSLSGTSGTGELFF
CDR3 DNA: TGCGCCAGCAGCTTATCCGGGACTAGCGGCACCGGGGAGCTGTTTTTT

clone size: -
J gene: TRBJ2-6
D gene: -
V gene: TRBV4-2
CDR3 protein: CASSQDLASGANVLTF
CDR3 DNA: TGTGCCAGCAGCCAAGATTTGGCCTCTGGGGCCAACGTCCTGACTTTC

clone size: -
J gene: TRBJ2-2
D gene: -
V gene: TRBV4-2
CDR3 protein: CASSLTSGRITNTGELFF
CDR3 DNA: TGTGCCAGCAGCCTAACTAGTGGCAGGATCACGAACACCGGGGAGCTGTTTTTT

clone size: -
J gene: TRBJ1-3
D gene: -
V gene: TRBV6-5
CDR3 protein: CASSPDRTGGNTIYF
CDR3 DNA: TGTGCCAGCAGTCCCGACAGGACGGGAGGAAACACCATATATTTT

clone size: -
J gene: TRBJ1-1
D gene: TRBD1
V gene: TRBV9
CDR3 protein: CASSGQGMITEAFF
CDR3 DNA: TGTGCCAGCAGCGGACAGGGAATGATCACTGAAGCTTTCTTT

clone size: -
J gene: TRBJ1-3
D gene: TRBD1
V gene: TRBV5-6
CDR3 protein: CASSIRDRGPSGNTIYF
CDR3 DNA: TGTGCCAGCAGCATCCGGGACAGGGGGCCGTCTGGAAACACCATATATTTT

clone size: -
J gene: TRBJ2-7
D gene: TRBD1
V gene: TRBV2
CDR3 protein: CASSTTETGSGEQYF
CDR3 DNA: TGTGCCAGCAGTACAACGGAGACAGGGTCGGGGGAGCAGTACTTC

clone size: -
J gene: TRBJ1-2
D gene: -
V gene: TRBV5-1
CDR3 protein: CASSLNSNYGYTF
CDR3 DNA: TGCGCCAGCAGCTTGAACAGTAACTATGGCTACACCTTC

clone size: -
J gene: TRBJ1-2
D gene: TRBD1
V gene: TRBV30
CDR3 protein: CAWARDRGSYGYTF
CDR3 DNA: TGTGCCTGGGCTCGGGACAGGGGTTCCTATGGCTACACCTTC

clone size: once
J gene: TRBJ2-4
D gene: -
V gene: TRBV18
CDR3 protein: CASSPKGSIQYF
CDR3 DNA: TGTGCCAGCTCACCTAAAGGGAGCATTCAGTACTTC

clone size: -
J gene: TRBJ2-3
D gene: TRBD2
V gene: TRBV4-2
CDR3 protein: CASRGLAGSTDTQYF
CDR3 DNA: TGTGCCAGCAGGGGACTAGCGGGGAGCACAGATACGCAGTATTTT

clone size: -
J gene: TRBJ1-3
D gene: -
V gene: TRBV3-1/TRBV3-2
CDR3 protein: CASSRRQSFSGNTIYF
CDR3 DNA: TGTGCCAGCAGCCGCAGACAGAGTTTCTCTGGAAACACCATATATTTT

clone size: -
J gene: TRBJ1-1
D gene: -
V gene: TRBV7-2
CDR3 protein: CASRSGSGVTEAFF
CDR3 DNA: TGTGCCAGCAGGTCCGGTTCGGGGGTCACTGAAGCTTTCTTT

clone size: -
J gene: TRBJ2-7
D gene: -
V gene: TRBV5-1
CDR3 protein: CASGRGGASYEQYF
CDR3 DNA: TGCGCCAGCGGAAGAGGGGGGGCATCCTACGAGCAGTACTTC

clone size: -
J gene: TRBJ1-1
D gene: -
V gene: TRBV5-1
CDR3 protein: CASSFGQLNTEAFF
CDR3 DNA: TGCGCCAGCAGCTTTGGACAACTGAACACTGAAGCTTTCTTT

clone size: -
J gene: TRBJ1-3
D gene: -
V gene: TRBV12-3/TRBV12-4
CDR3 protein: CASGVSGNTIYF
CDR3 DNA: TGTGCCAGCGGAGTATCTGGAAACACCATATATTTT

clone size: -
J gene: TRBJ2-3
D gene: TRBD1
V gene: TRBV5-6
CDR3 protein: CASSLRTGVGDTQYF
CDR3 DNA: TGTGCCAGCAGCTTACGGACAGGGGTGGGAGATACGCAGTATTTT

clone size: -
J gene: TRBJ2-2
D gene: TRBD1
V gene: TRBV2
CDR3 protein: CASSAYRGPVTGELFF
CDR3 DNA: TGTGCCAGCAGTGCTTACAGGGGTCCGGTTACCGGGGAGCTGTTTTTT

clone size: -
J gene: TRBJ2-7
D gene: -
V gene: TRBV21-1
CDR3 protein: CASSKQDGSYEQYF
CDR3 DNA: TGTGCCAGCAGCAAACAGGATGGGAGCTACGAGCAGTACTTC

clone size: -
J gene: TRBJ1-6
D gene: TRBD1
V gene: TRBV5-1
CDR3 protein: CASSSPGTGSPLHF
CDR3 DNA: TGCGCCAGCAGCAGTCCCGGGACAGGGAGTCCCCTCCACTTT

clone size: -
J gene: TRBJ1-4
D gene: -
V gene: TRBV4-2
CDR3 protein: CASSQGGGGKLFF
CDR3 DNA: TGTGCCAGCAGCCAAGGGGGAGGGGGGAAACTGTTTTTT

clone size: -
J gene: TRBJ2-7
D gene: TRBD2
V gene: TRBV6-5
CDR3 protein: CAGGTSGGHEQYF
CDR3 DNA: TGTGCCGGAGGGACTAGCGGGGGCCACGAGCAGTACTTC

clone size: -
J gene: TRBJ2-1
D gene: -
V gene: TRBV5-6
CDR3 protein: CASSLGETRRSSYNEQFF
CDR3 DNA: TGTGCCAGCAGCTTGGGGGAGACTCGTAGAAGCTCCTACAATGAGCAGTTCTTC

clone size: few
J gene: TRBJ1-6
D gene: -
V gene: TRBV30
CDR3 protein: CAWGQYNSPLHF
CDR3 DNA: TGTGCCTGGGGACAGTATAATTCACCCCTCCACTTT

clone size: -
J gene: TRBJ1-5
D gene: TRBD1
V gene: TRBV27
CDR3 protein: CASSLLRDRGRPGQPQHF
CDR3 DNA: TGTGCCAGCAGTTTACTCCGGGACAGGGGGCGCCCGGGTCAGCCCCAGCATTTT

clone size: -
J gene: TRBJ2-1
D gene: TRBD2
V gene: TRBV5-1
CDR3 protein: CASSLLAGGAEQFF
CDR3 DNA: TGCGCCAGCAGCTTGTTAGCGGGGGGGGCAGAGCAGTTCTTC

clone size: once
J gene: TRBJ1-2
D gene: TRBD1
V gene: TRBV3-1/TRBV3-2
CDR3 protein: CASSHGQGTGYTF
CDR3 DNA: TGTGCCAGCAGCCATGGACAGGGGACCGGCTACACCTTC

clone size: -
J gene: TRBJ1-5
D gene: TRBD1
V gene: TRBV30
CDR3 protein: CAWSGQGNQPQHF
CDR3 DNA: TGTGCCTGGAGCGGACAGGGTAATCAGCCCCAGCATTTT